The clone carrying this T cell receptor (beta chain) was observed a single time. What it recognizes is unknown. The CDR3 runs to 15 residues. The germline V gene encodes CDR1 SGHDN and CDR2 FVKESK. V trimming: 3 bases; J trimming: 3 bases; junction bases outside the gene matches: 2. The method was immunoSEQ multiplex PCR; TCRdb's version includes in-frame clones alone and lacks a portion of them. The table shows 100,000 to 130,000 clones, with roughly 90% occurring only once. This entry is derived from a study of T cell responses to AZD1222 COVID-19 vaccine. The overall study: It was second doses at about 4 or about 12 weeks that were pooled. Study-level points and caveats: It was only a handful of AZD1222 recipients who were seropositive at baseline. Donors were mostly white British, more females; clonal diversity possibly underestimated. Spike-specific TCR breadth and depth were elevated following two AZD1222 doses.

The receptor comes from an adult in good health. The chain links TRBV14 to TRBJ2-6; the match to TRBD1 covers 7 bases. The specimen was peripheral blood, collected on day 0 of AZD1222 vaccination. In DNA, the CDR3 is TGTGCCAGCAGCCAGAGGACAGGTGGGGCCAACGTCCTGACTTTC. Translated: CASSQRTGGANVLTF.